Detailed here is one T cell receptor (beta chain). Its antigen is currently unknown. The CDR3 covers 15 residues. The V and J ends lost 0 bases and 5 bases, in that order; junction bases with no gene match: 4. The V gene's germline CDR1 is SGHNT and CDR2 YYREEE (reference sequence). Clones were read by immunoSEQ multiplex PCR, and TCRdb kept only the in-frame ones, dropping some. The sample has 850,000 to 1,100,000 clones, approximately 77% seen once. The data originate from a study of shared clonotypes between healthy human individuals. Whole-study results and caveats: Generation of non-shared clonotypes was less probable than generation of clonotypes shared by all four donors.

The gene calls are TRBV5-4 and TRBJ1-2, with 10 bases lining up with TRBD1. This receptor was obtained from a man aged 18 to 30 in good health. Some clones in this sample may be carry-over from other donors' samples. Sequencing was done on a sample of memory CD4+ T cells from PBMCs. As for subset: CD45RA-negative fraction. The DNA for the CDR3 is TGTGCCAGCAGCTTGGAAGGGACAGGGGTTTATGGCTACACCTTC. Its protein is CASSLEGTGVYGYTF. The full variable domain, its missing parts supplied by reference TRBV5-4 and TRBJ1-2, is ETGVTQSPTHLIKTRGQQVTLRCSSQSGHNTVSWYQQALGQGPQFIFQYYREEENGRGNFPPRFSGLQFPNYSSELNVNALELDDSALYLCASSLEGTGVYGYTFGSGTRLTVV.